This record covers a single T cell receptor beta chain. This sample is part of a study of blood T cell repertoires in COVID-19. CDR3 size: 14 residues. V shed 4 bases and J 3 bases; nucleotides not matched to a gene: 3. Per germline, CDR1 SGHKS and CDR2 YYEKEE (reference sequence). Some clones are missing from TCRdb's copy, which holds only in-frame ones; the method was immunoSEQ multiplex PCR. Altogether roughly 100,000 clones are present, roughly four fifths being singletons, with the ten largest covering 15% to 19%. J is TRBJ2-3 and V is TRBV5-5; 9 positions agree with TRBD1. The sequencing input was peripheral blood. The clonotype originates from a woman older than 75 with acute or convalescent COVID-19. The CDR3 coding sequence is TGTGCCAGCAGCACAGGGGGCCGGACAGATACGCAGTATTTT. Its translation is CASSTGGRTDTQYF.